This section outlines one T cell receptor (beta chain) sequence together with its context. A junction boundary mismatches the germline segment, possibly from a read error. The sample originates from a study of blood T cell repertoires in COVID-19. Sequencing was performed with immunoSEQ multiplex PCR; in TCRdb, only in-frame clones are kept and a portion is missing. Of about 170,000 clones listed, roughly 86% are singletons. The sequence was obtained from an elderly woman with COVID-19, enrolled during active disease. The sample was peripheral blood.

The CDR3 DNA reads as TGTGCCGGCTCCCTCGGGCCAGGGCGCCAAGAGACCCAGTACTTC. Amino acid sequence: CAGSLGPGRQETQYF. J is TRBJ2-5 and V is TRBV18; D might be TRBD1 (5 bases). This CDR3 comprises 15 residues. The V gene's germline CDR1 is KGHSH and CDR2 LQKENI.